This TCR beta chain appears in the sequencing data of a study of blood T cell repertoires in COVID-19. About the research overall: Both acute and convalescent COVID-19 samples were obtained from the United States, Italy and Spain. The analysed material was cDNA or gDNA that came from T cells, B-cell-depleted T cells, or PBMCs.

The V segment lost 10 bases and the J segment 2 bases; nucleotides outside the gene matches: 3. Germline V CDR1 and CDR2: MNHNS, SASEGT. There are 15 residues in the CDR3. In the authors' methods: Amplification from reference gene primers served as the basis for estimated nucleated cell counts. Measured with immunoSEQ multiplex PCR; TCRdb has only the in-frame clones, and not every one. V, J and clone size are taken as reported in that table, and D and trimming were inferred from the DNA itself. The table includes 100,000 or so clones, about four fifths detected once. This TCR was sampled from a woman between 70 and 85 years old with acute or convalescent COVID-19. The chain combines TRBV6-1 with TRBJ2-1; 15 bases line up with TRBD2. The specimen was peripheral blood. This CDR3 is CATGLAGGPYNEQFF. The CDR3 DNA reads as TGTGCCACAGGACTAGCGGGAGGGCCCTACAATGAGCAGTTCTTC.